These 23 T cell receptor beta chains share one sample of origin, sequenced in a study of PD-1 blockade in mismatch repair-deficient tumors. TCRdb keeps only in-frame clones here, not all; method: immunoSEQ multiplex PCR. The sample gives 14,000 or so clones, 75% to 85% of which show up once; about 1.7% is in the top ten. The sample here was PBMCs, taken about 15 weeks after starting pembrolizumab. These receptors were obtained from an adult with mismatch repair-deficient cancer.

The genes are TRBV5-1 and TRBJ2-3; 9 bases align to TRBD2. From germline, CDR1 is SGHRS and CDR2 YFSETQ. Trimming at V came to 0 bases and at J to 0 bases, leaving 2 bases not matched to a gene. The CDR3 runs 16 residues. The DNA for the CDR3 is TGCGCCAGCAGCTTGGTAGCGGGAGTGAGCACAGATACGCAGTATTTT. Translated: CASSLVAGVSTDTQYF.

The chain links TRBV30 to TRBJ1-4; possible D gene TRBD1, 6 bases. The germline V gene encodes CDR1 GTSNPN and CDR2 SVGIG (reference sequence). CDR3 length: 14 amino acids. The V gene lost 2 bases and the J gene lost 7 bases, with 14 bases spanning the gap. The CDR3 sequence: CAWSPYGQSEKLFF. The CDR3, as DNA: TGTGCCTGGAGTCCCTACGGACAGTCTGAAAAACTGTTTTTT.

The V and J genes are TRBV19 and TRBJ1-1, with unresolved D. This CDR3 contains 14 residues. Per germline, CDR1 LNHDA and CDR2 SQIVND (reference sequence). The V end was cut by 2 bases, the J end by 5 bases, with 12 bases between. The CDR3 nucleotides read TGTGCCAGTAGTATAAAACTCTCCCGGACTGAAGCTTTCTTT. Translating gives CASSIKLSRTEAFF.

This clone occurred a few times. V gene TRBV4-2 combines with J gene TRBJ1-6; tentatively, D is TRBD1 (6 bases). Trimming stripped 1 base from V and 6 bases from J, with 10 bases between. Germline CDR1 LGHNA, CDR2 YNFKEQ. This CDR3 is 15 amino acids long. CDR3 DNA sequence: TGTGCCAGCAGCCAAGTAACAGGGAGTAATTCACCCCTCCACTTT. Amino acids: CASSQVTGSNSPLHF.

The CDR3 loop reads CASKVNGLSTYEQYF. For the CDR3, the DNA is TGCGCCAGCAAGGTAAATGGACTCAGTACCTACGAGCAGTACTTC. The chain combines TRBV5-1 with TRBJ2-7, with D possibly being TRBD2 (5 bases). Trimming removed 6 bases from V and 2 bases from J, with 18 bases in between. The CDR3 has 15 residues. The germline CDR1 and CDR2 sequences are SGHRS and YFSETQ.

This clone was seen once. The V gene is TRBV5-1, the J gene TRBJ1-4; tentative D call: TRBD1 (5 bases). Deletions cut 4 bases from V and 7 bases from J, with 20 bases between. The germline V gene encodes CDR1 SGHRS and CDR2 YFSETQ. CDR3 length: 16 amino acids. CDR3 sequence reads: CASSTLSAAGTEKLFF. In DNA, the CDR3 is TGCGCCAGCAGCACGCTGAGCGCAGCGGGGACTGAAAAACTGTTTTTT.

The chain links TRBV7-8 to TRBJ1-5; a possible D gene is TRBD1 (5 bases). The CDR3 loop spans 15 amino acids. Trimming took 5 bases from V and 0 from J, leaving 11 bases between them. CDR1 is SGHVS, CDR2 FQNEAQ, per germline. Written as DNA, the CDR3 is TGTGCCAGCAGCGCTGACAGTTATAGCAATCAGCCCCAGCATTTT. This codes for CASSADSYSNQPQHF.

J is TRBJ1-2 and V is TRBV9; TRBD1 aligns across 8 bases. Trimming at V came to 3 bases and at J to 7 bases, leaving 8 bases not matched to a gene. Germline V gene sequence: CDR1 SGDLS, CDR2 YYNGEE. The CDR3 has 14 residues. The CDR3 DNA is TGTGCCAGCAGCGAACAGACAGGGGTGGGTGGCTACACCTTC. Residues: CASSEQTGVGGYTF.

Turning to this clone: Other nucleotide sequences in the sample specify the same CDR3. The chain joins TRBV7-2 to TRBJ2-7; 7 nucleotides agree with TRBD2. The CDR3 loop spans 15 amino acids. CDR1 and CDR2 (germline): SGHTA, FQGNSA. With V trimmed by 3 bases and J by 1 base, 6 bases remained unmatched. The CDR3 loop reads CASSFAGARSYEQYF. The CDR3 coding sequence is TGTGCCAGCAGCTTCGCGGGAGCTAGATCCTACGAGCAGTACTTC.

V usage is TRBV27 and J usage is TRBJ2-7; 9 bases align to TRBD1. The trim removed 5 bases at V and 7 bases at J, leaving 9 bases unmatched. The CDR3 spans 14 residues. In germline, CDR1 is MNHEY, CDR2 SMNVEV (reference sequence). The CDR3 nucleotides read TGTGCCAGCAGTCCCTCCGGGACAGGGAATGAGCAGTACTTC. Translating gives CASSPSGTGNEQYF.

The rearrangement joins TRBV5-1 to TRBJ2-5; weak D call: TRBD2 (6 bases). Germline V gene sequence: CDR1 SGHRS, CDR2 YFSETQ. The CDR3 contains 15 residues. V was trimmed by 0 bases and J by 2 bases, leaving 11 bases between them. The CDR3 DNA is TGCGCCAGCAGCTTGGCTGCGGGGTCACAAGAGACCCAGTACTTC. It is translated as CASSLAAGSQETQYF. Full variable domain (outside the CDR3, taken from reference TRBV5-1 and TRBJ2-5): KAGVTQTPRYLIKTRGQQVTLSCSPISGHRSVSWYQQTPGQGLQFLFEYFSETQRNKGNFPGRFSGRQFSNSRSEMNVSTLELGDSALYLCASSLAAGSQETQYFGPGTRLLVL.

V usage is TRBV5-1 and J usage is TRBJ1-1, with D perhaps TRBD1 (6 bases). The germline gives CDR1 SGHRS, CDR2 YFSETQ. V was cut by 2 bases and J by 3 bases, with 14 bases left in between. The CDR3 runs 15 residues. For the CDR3, the DNA is TGCGCCAGCAGCTTTACAGGGTTCTCATACACTGAAGCTTTCTTT. Translated: CASSFTGFSYTEAFF.

V gene TRBV27 combines with J gene TRBJ2-3, with TRBD1 matching 7 bases. The CDR3 has 14 amino acids. Germline loops: CDR1 MNHEY, CDR2 SMNVEV (reference sequence). The J segment lost 7 bases and the V segment lost 8 bases, leaving 12 bases of the junction unmatched. The chain's CDR3 is CASSERGRGYTQYF. In DNA, the CDR3 is TGTGCCAGCTCAGAAAGGGGGCGAGGCTATACGCAGTATTTT.

The chain couples TRBV5-1 to TRBJ2-7; TRBD1 agrees at 9 bases. The CDR3 loop spans 13 amino acids. Trimming removed 7 bases from V and 5 bases from J; junction bases left unmatched: 7. The V gene's germline CDR1 is SGHRS and CDR2 YFSETQ. CDR3 residues: CASSRDRVDEQYF. CDR3 coding DNA: TGCGCCAGCTCCCGGGACAGGGTCGACGAGCAGTACTTC. The full variable domain, completed using reference TRBV5-1 and TRBJ2-7, is KAGVTQTPRYLIKTRGQQVTLSCSPISGHRSVSWYQQTPGQGLQFLFEYFSETQRNKGNFPGRFSGRQFSNSRSEMNVSTLELGDSALYLCASSRDRVDEQYFGPGTRLTVT.

The chain combines TRBV6-5 with TRBJ1-1; no clear D. V was trimmed by 8 bases and J by 0 bases, leaving 16 bases between them. Germline values: CDR1 MNHEY, CDR2 SVGAGI. The CDR3 totals 15 residues. Here the CDR3 reads CASSPRGPMNTEAFF. As DNA, the CDR3 is TGTGCCAGCTCCCCACGCGGTCCAATGAACACTGAAGCTTTCTTT.

The V and J genes are TRBV5-4 and TRBJ1-1; D may be TRBD1 (5 bases). The germline gives CDR1 SGHNT, CDR2 YYREEE (reference sequence). The CDR3 is 13 residues long. V lost 4 bases and J lost 5, with 12 bases in between. The CDR3 DNA is TGTGCCAGCAGCATTCAGGGAGGGACTGAAGCTTTCTTT. Its translation is CASSIQGGTEAFF.

The genes are TRBV2 and TRBJ1-5; the D is unclear. CDR1 and CDR2 from the germline V gene are SNHLY and FYNNEI. The ends were cut back, 8 bases at V and 6 bases at J, with 8 bases in the middle. CDR3 length: 11 amino acids. The CDR3 reads CASSRGQPQHF. In DNA form, the CDR3 reads TGTGCCAGCTCCCGGGGTCAGCCCCAGCATTTT.

This chain joins TRBV27 and TRBJ2-7; TRBD2 matches 7 bases. The J segment lost 5 bases and the V segment lost 0 bases, leaving 10 bases of the junction unmatched. Germline V gene data show CDR1 as MNHEY and CDR2 as SMNVEV (reference sequence). The CDR3 runs 16 residues. The CDR3: CASSLSSAGSGDEQYF. DNA for the CDR3: TGTGCCAGCAGTTTATCGTCGGCCGGAAGCGGGGACGAGCAGTACTTC.

This clone came up a few times. The genes are TRBV11-2 and TRBJ2-7; perhaps TRBD1 as D (6 bases). Trimming pared 5 bases from V and 3 bases from J, leaving 17 bases between. CDR3 size: 15 residues. Germline loops: CDR1 SGHAT, CDR2 FQNNGV. For the CDR3, the DNA is TGTGCCAGCAGCGCCAACCGGGACAACTTCTACGAGCAGTACTTC. Amino acids: CASSANRDNFYEQYF.

The chain combines TRBV18 with TRBJ1-1; D possibly corresponds to TRBD1 (5 bases). The V end was cut by 3 bases, the J end by 4 bases, with 6 bases between. This CDR3 has 12 residues. Germline CDR1 and CDR2: KGHSH and LQKENI. The CDR3 loop reads CASSPDSTEAFF. The CDR3 coding sequence is TGTGCCAGCTCACCCGACAGCACTGAAGCTTTCTTT.

The chain employs TRBV27 and TRBJ2-7, with 8 bases matching TRBD2. After removal of 3 bases from V and 3 bases from J, the junction contained 7 bases not matched to a gene. The CDR3 length is 15 residues. Germline V gene data show CDR1 as MNHEY and CDR2 as SMNVEV (reference sequence). The CDR3 loop reads CASSFSGGGGYEQYF. The DNA for the CDR3 is TGTGCCAGCAGTTTCAGCGGGGGTGGTGGCTACGAGCAGTACTTC.

The rearrangement uses TRBV6-1 and TRBJ2-7; maybe TRBD1 (7 bases). The CDR3 length is 14 residues. V lost 4 bases, J lost 4 bases, and 14 bases lay in between. Looked up from germline, CDR1 is MNHNS and CDR2 is SASEGT. CDR3 sequence (DNA): TGTGCCAGCAGTGTAAGTCAGGGGGGTTACGAGCAGTACTTC. Protein: CASSVSQGGYEQYF.

The rearrangement uses TRBV23-1 and TRBJ2-7; D uncertain. TRBV23-1 is placed among ORFs of uncertain function. Trimming shortened V by 3 bases and J by 3 bases, and 15 bases separated the two germline ends. The CDR3 spans 15 residues. CDR3: CASSHTNPSVYEQYF. The CDR3 DNA follows: TGCGCCAGCAGTCATACCAACCCCAGTGTCTACGAGCAGTACTTC.